Listed below are T cell receptor beta chains from one sample, sequenced in a study of T cells in localized non-small cell lung cancer. Here immunoSEQ multiplex PCR was the method, and the copy in TCRdb shows in-frame clones only, minus some. Of about 78,000 clones listed, 84% are singletons. The source material was peripheral blood, sampled before any cancer treatment. These receptors were taken from a man between 40 and 70 years old with stage I lung adenocarcinoma. CDR3s include the opening cysteine and the closing phenylalanine or tryptophan. D genes are given only for firm matches. Not all rows give a size; the values are once, few, many and, for expanded clones, a class.

>TRBV10-3|TRBJ1-5|.|.
CAISDRGQSNQPQHF
TGTGCCATCAGTGACCGGGGGCAAAGCAATCAGCCCCAGCATTTT
>TRBV6-5|TRBJ1-5|.|.
CASSYSVNQPQHF
TGTGCCAGCAGTTACTCCGTCAATCAGCCCCAGCATTTT
>TRBV4-3|TRBJ2-2|.|TRBD1
CASSQVPGQGYTGELFF
TGCGCCAGCAGCCAAGTCCCGGGACAGGGGTACACCGGGGAGCTGTTTTTT
>TRBV18|TRBJ1-1|.|.
CASSKQGNTEAFF
TGTGCCAGCTCAAAACAGGGGAACACTGAAGCTTTCTTT
>TRBV5-1|TRBJ1-3|.|.
CASSLTGPNSGNTIYF
TGCGCCAGCAGCTTGACGGGACCGAACTCTGGAAACACCATATATTTT
>TRBV4-3|TRBJ2-3|.|TRBD1
CASSPTRDRGVDTQYF
TGCGCCAGCAGCCCAACCAGGGACAGGGGTGTAGATACGCAGTATTTT
>TRBV4-1|TRBJ2-7|once|TRBD2
CASSQPGLAAYEQYF
TGCGCCAGCAGCCAACCGGGACTAGCGGCCTACGAGCAGTACTTC
>TRBV7-3|TRBJ1-6|.|.
CASSSGPGSPLHF
TGTGCCAGCAGCTCAGGCCCGGGGTCACCCCTCCACTTT
>TRBV10-3|TRBJ2-7|.|TRBD1
CAISADRSYEQYF
TGTGCCATCAGTGCGGACAGGAGTTACGAGCAGTACTTC
>TRBV7-8|TRBJ1-1|.|.
CASSLGTGVWVPEAFF
TGTGCCAGCAGCTTAGGCACTGGAGTGTGGGTCCCTGAAGCTTTCTTT
>TRBV5-1|TRBJ2-7|once|.
CASSPEQYSSYEQYF
TGCGCCAGCAGCCCCGAGCAGTACAGCTCCTACGAGCAGTACTTC
>TRBV7-9|TRBJ1-2|.|.
CASSLAEQGPDGYTF
TGTGCCAGCAGCTTAGCGGAACAGGGCCCAGATGGCTACACCTTC
>TRBV2|TRBJ2-1|.|.
CASAGLPYNEQFF
TGTGCCAGCGCGGGGCTACCTTACAATGAGCAGTTCTTC
>TRBV19|TRBJ1-1|.|TRBD1
CASSKDLDRGEAFF
TGTGCCAGTAGTAAAGACTTGGACAGGGGAGAAGCTTTCTTT
>TRBV5-6|TRBJ1-5|.|.
CASSSADRGDQPQHF
TGTGCCAGCAGCTCGGCCGACCGGGGAGATCAGCCCCAGCATTTT
>TRBV29-1|TRBJ2-7|few|TRBD2
CSVILLAGAYEQYF
TGCAGCGTTATCTTACTAGCGGGTGCGTACGAGCAGTACTTC
>TRBV6-6|TRBJ1-1|.|.
CASTVSGRGDTEAFF
TGTGCCAGCACCGTATCAGGGCGGGGGGACACTGAAGCTTTCTTT
>TRBV25-1|TRBJ1-2|.|.
CASTDGYGYTF
TGTGCCAGCACCGACGGCTATGGCTACACCTTC